The next 18 T cell receptor beta chains were all read from a single sample in a study of T cell responses to AZD1222 COVID-19 vaccine. Generated by immunoSEQ multiplex PCR, the TCRdb table keeps only in-frame clones and is missing some. This table holds tens of thousands of clones, around 86% found once. The material was peripheral blood, obtained on day 0 of AZD1222 vaccination. The receptors shown here come from an adult in good health.

In this sample, this clone turned up a few times. This chain joins TRBV7-8 and TRBJ2-1; D might be TRBD2 (5 bases). The CDR3 runs to 17 residues. Germline V CDR1 and CDR2: SGHVS, FQNEAQ. Trimming removed 3 bases from V and 0 bases from J, with 15 bases in between. CDR3 sequence reads: CASSFGVASGSYNEQFF. In DNA, the CDR3 is TGTGCCAGCAGCTTCGGCGTAGCGTCCGGCTCCTACAATGAGCAGTTCTTC. Using reference TRBV7-8 and TRBJ2-1 for the parts outside the CDR3, the full variable domain is GAGVSQSPRYKVAKRGQDVALRCDPISGHVSLFWYQQALGQGPEFLTYFQNEAQLDKSGLPSDRFFAERPEGSVSTLKIQRTQQEDSAVYLCASSFGVASGSYNEQFFGPGTRLTVL.

The chain couples TRBV30 to TRBJ1-5, with TRBD1 as a possible D gene (6 bases). Per the germline V gene, CDR1 is GTSNPN and CDR2 is SVGIG (reference sequence). This CDR3 is built from 15 residues. The germline V and J ends were trimmed by 3 bases and 7 bases, with 19 bases remaining between them. The CDR3 DNA sequence: TGTGCCTGGAGCGGAGGGACAATCCCGGGGCAGCCCCAGCATTTT. Translating gives CAWSGGTIPGQPQHF.

This clone appeared a few times. The rearrangement links TRBV19 to TRBJ1-1, with D uncertain. The CDR3 sequence is 13 residues long. The V gene lost 6 bases and the J gene lost 7 bases, with 15 bases spanning the gap. CDR1 and CDR2 (germline): LNHDA, SQIVND (reference sequence). The CDR3 spells CASSTRGRDEAFF. The CDR3 coding sequence is TGTGCCAGTAGCACCCGCGGTAGAGATGAAGCTTTCTTT. The whole variable domain, filled in from reference TRBV19 and TRBJ1-1, reads DGGITQSPKYLFRKEGQNVTLSCEQNLNHDAMYWYRQDPGQGLRLIYYSQIVNDFQKGDIAEGYSVSREKKESFPLTVTSAQKNPTAFYLCASSTRGRDEAFFGQGTRLTVV.

V is TRBV18 and J is TRBJ2-1; D may be TRBD1 (5 bases). The CDR3 consists of 15 residues. V shed 1 base and J shed 5 bases, with 12 bases lying between them. CDR1 is KGHSH, CDR2 LQKENI, per germline. The chain's CDR3 is CASSPRVGADNEQFF. CDR3 DNA: TGTGCCAGCTCACCACGGGTTGGGGCAGACAATGAGCAGTTCTTC.

The chain combines TRBV3-1 (or the pseudogene TRBV3-2) with TRBJ2-2; a possible D gene is TRBD2 (6 bases). The germline V gene has CDR1 LGHDT and CDR2 YNNKEL (reference sequence). V lost 1 base, J lost 3 bases, and 21 bases lay in between. The CDR3 runs 19 residues. This CDR3 reads CASSQAPWQHGEDTGELFF. The CDR3, as DNA: TGTGCCAGCAGCCAAGCCCCCTGGCAGCATGGGGAGGACACCGGGGAGCTGTTTTTT.

This clone was detected once. The gene calls are TRBV4-1 and TRBJ1-2, with 10 nucleotides matching TRBD1. Germline CDR1 MGHRA, CDR2 YSYEKL. The CDR3 has 14 residues. V lost 3 bases, J lost 8 bases, and 6 bases stayed unmatched. Here the CDR3 DNA reads TGCGCCAGCAGCCACCGGGACAGGGGAGGCGGCTACACCTTC. This gives the protein CASSHRDRGGGYTF.

This clone is medium-sized by share. The chain uses TRBV7-2 and TRBJ2-3; 7 positions agree with TRBD1. V shed 2 bases, J shed 0 bases, and the junction held 2 bases outside the gene matches. CDR1 SGHTA and CDR2 FQGNSA come from the germline V gene. This CDR3 comprises 15 residues. CDR3 region: CASSLQGVSTDTQYF. Written as DNA, the CDR3 is TGTGCCAGCAGCTTACAGGGGGTGAGCACAGATACGCAGTATTTT.

CDR3 nucleotide sequence: TGTGCCAGCAGCGGACTAGCGGGACCGAACGAGCAGTACTTC. Its translation: CASSGLAGPNEQYF. This chain uses TRBV9 with TRBJ2-7; 11 nucleotides match TRBD2. Trimming cost V 3 bases and J 5 bases; bases outside gene matches: 4. This CDR3 has 14 residues. Germline-derived CDR1 and CDR2 are SGDLS and YYNGEE. Full variable domain (missing parts from reference TRBV9 and TRBJ2-7): DSGVTQTPKHLITATGQRVTLRCSPRSGDLSVYWYQQSLDQGLQFLIQYYNGEERAKGNILERFSAQQFPDLHSELNLSSLELGDSALYFCASSGLAGPNEQYFGPGTRLTVT.

In the case of this clone: One end of the junction does not line up with germline, which may come from a read error. The gene calls are TRBV2 and TRBJ1-4, with D possibly matching TRBD1 (5 bases). The CDR3 totals 15 residues. Germline V lookup: CDR1 SNHLY, CDR2 FYNNEI. This chain's CDR3 is CAGSADKAQGEKLFF. The DNA of the CDR3 is TGTGCCGGCAGTGCCGACAAGGCCCAGGGTGAAAAACTGTTTTTT.

The chain employs TRBV10-3 and TRBJ2-2; 9 bases match TRBD2. The V segment lost 3 bases and the J segment 4 bases; nucleotides outside the gene matches: 12. The CDR3 extends over 18 amino acids. Germline values: CDR1 ENHRY, CDR2 SYGVKD. CDR3 sequence reads: CAISDVLAGSMGTGELFF. CDR3 nucleotide sequence: TGTGCCATCAGTGACGTCCTAGCGGGATCGATGGGCACCGGGGAGCTGTTTTTT.

This rearrangement joins TRBV11-1 to TRBJ1-2; D unclear. This CDR3 is 13 amino acids long. V dropped 0 bases and J dropped 5 bases, with 7 bases sitting between them. The germline gives CDR1 SGHAT, CDR2 FQDESV (reference sequence). Written as DNA, the CDR3 is TGTGCCAGCAGCTTAGCGAGCGGATATGGCTACACCTTC. This codes for CASSLASGYGYTF.

The chain joins TRBV28 to TRBJ2-3; D is unclear. CDR3 length: 12 residues. CDR1 and CDR2 from the germline V gene are MDHEN and SYDVKM. The ends were cut back, 2 bases at V and 12 bases at J, with 12 bases in the middle. The CDR3 bases are TGTGCCAGCAGTTTAAGGCGGCGTGATCAGTATTTT. This codes for CASSLRRRDQYF.

The chain carries TRBV2 and TRBJ2-3; D may be TRBD1 (5 bases). V was cut by 10 bases and J by 2 bases, with 13 bases left in between. The CDR3 is 13 residues long. CDR1 is SNHLY and CDR2 is FYNNEI in the germline V gene. CDR3 protein: CAIPSGHTDTQYF. CDR3 DNA sequence: TGTGCCATCCCCTCAGGGCACACAGATACGCAGTATTTT.

This clone was picked up one time. V is TRBV12-3 or TRBV12-4 and J is TRBJ1-1; 8 bases are shared with TRBD1. The CDR3 runs 13 residues. The trim removed 7 bases at V and 4 bases at J, leaving 5 bases unmatched. CDR3 in DNA: TGTGCCAGCAAGGACAGGGTCGTCACTGAAGCTTTCTTT. This gives the protein CASKDRVVTEAFF.

V and J are TRBV5-1 and TRBJ2-7; the match to TRBD1 covers 11 bases. V was clipped by 5 bases and J by 0 bases; unmatched bases: 4. The CDR3 spans 15 residues. CDR1 and CDR2 (germline): SGHRS, YFSETQ. CDR3 in DNA: TGCGCCAGCAGGGAGGGACAGGGGGGCTCCTACGAGCAGTACTTC. Protein product: CASREGQGGSYEQYF.

The V and J genes are TRBV27 and TRBJ2-7, with TRBD1 identical over 9 bases. The germline V gene encodes CDR1 MNHEY and CDR2 SMNVEV (reference sequence). The CDR3 sequence is 15 residues long. V lost 4 bases, J lost 2 bases, and 6 bases stayed unmatched. The chain's CDR3 is CASSSGQGRPYEQYF. CDR3 sequence (DNA): TGTGCCAGCAGTTCCGGACAGGGGAGGCCCTACGAGCAGTACTTC.

The chain employs TRBV18 and TRBJ2-7; no clear D. V was cut by 1 base and J by 0 bases, with 7 bases left in between. The CDR3 is 14 amino acids. The germline V gene has CDR1 KGHSH and CDR2 LQKENI. The CDR3 DNA follows: TGTGCCAGCTCACCACGGACGGACTCCTACGAGCAGTACTTC. As protein: CASSPRTDSYEQYF.

This chain connects TRBV4-3 to TRBJ2-2; 8 nucleotides line up with TRBD1. The J segment lost 4 bases and the V segment lost 4 bases, leaving 8 bases of the junction unmatched. CDR3 length: 16 amino acids. Looked up from germline, CDR1 is LGHNA and CDR2 is YSLEER. The DNA for the CDR3 is TGCGCCAGCAGCCCCGGACAGGGATGGTCCACCGGGGAGCTGTTTTTT. It is translated as CASSPGQGWSTGELFF.